What follows are 24 T cell receptor beta chains derived from one specimen sequenced in a study of cytotoxic CD8 clonotypes in ibrutinib-treated CLL. This table comes from immunoSEQ multiplex PCR, and its TCRdb copy is limited to in-frame clones, with some not included. Here the sample spans some 300,000 clones, roughly 85% being singletons. Source: PBMCs, taken before ibrutinib treatment. The receptors originated from a human donor with chronic lymphocytic leukemia.

The chain employs TRBV10-3 and TRBJ2-7; the match to TRBD1 covers 8 bases. With 0 bases clipped from V and 6 bases from J, the junction kept 13 bases outside the gene matches. The CDR3 spans 17 residues. Germline CDR1 is ENHRY and CDR2 is SYGVKD. As DNA, the CDR3 is TGTGCCATCAGTGAGTCGGGGTCGGGACAGGCTATGGGCGAGCAGTACTTC. This sequence encodes CAISESGSGQAMGEQYF.

The chain links TRBV25-1 to TRBJ2-1; D call uncertain. Looked up from germline, CDR1 is MGHDK and CDR2 is SYGVNS. Trimming removed 0 bases from V and 6 bases from J, with 6 bases in between. This CDR3 is 13 amino acids long. This chain's CDR3 is CASSEYGVNEQFF. CDR3 nucleotides: TGTGCCAGCAGTGAATATGGCGTCAATGAGCAGTTCTTC.

The CDR3 bases are TGTGCCAGCAGCCCTCGGAGAACTAATGAAAAACTGTTTTTT. Translation: CASSPRRTNEKLFF. V usage is TRBV11-2 and J usage is TRBJ1-4; D ambiguous. The V and J ends lost 5 bases and 1 base respectively, with 8 bases between them. From germline, CDR1 is SGHAT and CDR2 FQNNGV. The CDR3 extends over 14 amino acids. Looking up the rest from reference TRBV11-2 and TRBJ1-4 gives the full variable domain: EAGVAQSPRYKIIEKRQSVAFWCNPISGHATLYWYQQILGQGPKLLIQFQNNGVVDDSQLPKDRFSAERLKGVDSTLKIQPAKLEDSAVYLCASSPRRTNEKLFFGSGTQLSVL.

This clone is a singleton in its sample. This chain joins TRBV11-2 and TRBJ2-5, with D tentatively TRBD2 (5 bases). Germline CDR1 and CDR2: SGHAT and FQNNGV. Trimming removed 4 bases at V and 2 bases at J, with 14 bases between. This CDR3 spans 15 amino acids. The CDR3 sequence is CASSSTMWEQETQYF. The CDR3 region has the DNA TGTGCCAGCAGCTCAACGATGTGGGAGCAAGAGACCCAGTACTTC.

The V gene is TRBV4-1, the J gene TRBJ1-2; no definite D call. Trimming took off 0 bases at V and 7 bases at J, with 21 bases between the two ends. Germline lookup yields CDR1 MGHRA and CDR2 YSYEKL. The CDR3 has 17 residues. The CDR3 nucleotides read TGCGCCAGCAGCCAAGATAGTTCTGGCGGCCTCTGGGGTGGCTACACCTTC. It is translated as CASSQDSSGGLWGGYTF.

This clone turned up a few times. This chain joins TRBV7-9 and TRBJ1-5, with TRBD1 identical over 7 bases. The CDR3 spans 14 residues. The junction had 11 bases not matched to a gene; V was cut back by 5 bases and J by 10 bases. Germline CDR1 SEHNR, CDR2 FQNEAQ (reference sequence). This CDR3 reads CASSPGTASGPQHF. The CDR3 bases are TGTGCCAGCAGCCCAGGGACAGCGAGTGGACCCCAGCATTTT.

Of note for this clone: This sample includes further DNA sequences coding for the same CDR3. The rearrangement links TRBV29-1 to TRBJ2-5; TRBD1 is a possible D gene (6 bases). Germline V CDR1 and CDR2: SQVTM, ANQGSEA. V was shortened by 6 bases and J by 0 bases, with 8 bases between the two germline ends. This CDR3 has 12 amino acids. CDR3 protein: CSVRTDQETQYF. The CDR3, as DNA: TGCAGCGTCCGGACAGACCAAGAGACCCAGTACTTC.

The chain is built from TRBV29-1 and TRBJ2-2; D is ambiguous. V lost 5 bases and J lost 3, with 13 bases in between. The CDR3 contains 14 residues. CDR1 and CDR2 (germline): SQVTM, ANQGSEA. The CDR3 DNA is TGCAGCGTTTTGGGTTTTGGGTACACCGGGGAGCTGTTTTTT. The encoded protein is CSVLGFGYTGELFF.

This chain uses TRBV6-5 with TRBJ2-5, with D possibly matching TRBD2 (5 bases). CDR1 MNHEY and CDR2 SVGAGI come from the germline V gene. Deletions cut 2 bases from V and 9 bases from J, with 22 bases between. The CDR3 has 16 amino acids. CDR3 sequence: CASSYGAMTNPSPQYF. Written as DNA, the CDR3 is TGTGCCAGCAGTTACGGCGCCATGACTAACCCCTCGCCCCAGTACTTC.

There are a few counts of this clone. Other DNA sequences in the same sample also yield this CDR3. V gene TRBV29-1 combines with J gene TRBJ1-1, with no clear D. Germline CDR1 SQVTM, CDR2 ANQGSEA. V was cut by 5 bases and J by 0 bases, with 10 bases left in between. The CDR3 extends over 13 amino acids. CDR3 region: CSVSGRMNTEAFF. The CDR3 DNA is TGCAGCGTTAGCGGACGGATGAACACTGAAGCTTTCTTT.

As to this clone: Within the sample, other DNA sequences also encode this same CDR3. The chain recombines TRBV4-1 with TRBJ2-1; 8 positions match TRBD2. The CDR3 length is 17 residues. Germline CDR1 MGHRA, CDR2 YSYEKL. J gave up 6 bases and V 1 base, and 11 bases lay outside the gene matches. The CDR3 spells CASSQASQREFVNEQFF. CDR3 sequence (DNA): TGCGCCAGCAGCCAAGCGTCCCAGCGGGAGTTTGTCAATGAGCAGTTCTTC.

This clone showed up just a few times. The chain combines TRBV15 with TRBJ2-7; 8 bases fit TRBD1. Looked up from germline, CDR1 is LNHNV and CDR2 is YYDKDF (reference sequence). The CDR3 runs to 15 residues. V shed 0 bases, J shed 3 bases, and the junction held 4 bases outside the gene matches. CDR3 sequence reads: CATSRDRTGGYEQYF. CDR3 in DNA: TGTGCCACCAGCAGAGATCGAACAGGGGGCTACGAGCAGTACTTC.

This chain uses TRBV7-3 with TRBJ2-3; a possible D gene is TRBD1 (5 bases). The germline V and J ends were trimmed by 3 bases and 2 bases, with 12 bases remaining between them. The CDR3 sequence is 15 residues long. The V gene's germline CDR1 is SGHTA and CDR2 FQGTGA. As DNA, the CDR3 is TGTGCCAGCAGCTTTGGGGCCTTCTCCACAGATACGCAGTATTTT. Its protein is CASSFGAFSTDTQYF.

The chain has TRBV9 and TRBJ1-1; D is ambiguous. This CDR3 contains 14 residues. Germline CDR1 is SGDLS and CDR2 is YYNGEE. Trimming removed 0 bases from V and 7 bases from J, with 13 bases in between. DNA for the CDR3: TGTGCCAGCAGCGTAGTTGCGGACGCAAGTGAAGCTTTCTTT. Its protein product is CASSVVADASEAFF.

V gene TRBV27 combines with J gene TRBJ2-1, with TRBD2 matching over 12 bases. This CDR3 has 15 amino acids. After removal of 3 bases from V and 8 bases from J, the junction contained 5 bases not matched to a gene. CDR1 MNHEY and CDR2 SMNVEV come from the germline V gene (reference sequence). DNA of the CDR3: TGTGCCAGCAGTTTTCGACTAGCGGGAGTGGATGAGCAGTTCTTC. This codes for CASSFRLAGVDEQFF.

The V and J genes are TRBV19 and TRBJ2-7, with 7 bases aligning to TRBD1. The CDR3 loop spans 12 amino acids. V trimming: 5 bases; J trimming: 4 bases; junction bases outside the gene matches: 2. The germline V gene encodes CDR1 LNHDA and CDR2 SQIVND (reference sequence). The CDR3 here is CASSGTEYEQYF. The CDR3 region has the DNA TGTGCCAGTAGTGGGACAGAGTACGAGCAGTACTTC. Supplemented by reference TRBV19 and TRBJ2-7, the full variable domain reads DGGITQSPKYLFRKEGQNVTLSCEQNLNHDAMYWYRQDPGQGLRLIYYSQIVNDFQKGDIAEGYSVSREKKESFPLTVTSAQKNPTAFYLCASSGTEYEQYFGPGTRLTVT.

This sequence joins TRBV7-3 and TRBJ2-1; a possible D gene is TRBD1 (5 bases). The germline V gene encodes CDR1 SGHTA and CDR2 FQGTGA. V lost 2 bases to trimming and J lost 6 bases, with 5 bases between them. CDR3 size: 12 residues. DNA of the CDR3: TGTGCCAGCAGCTTACAGGGCAATGAGCAGTTCTTC. It translates to CASSLQGNEQFF.

This sequence joins TRBV13 and TRBJ2-1; 12 bases align to TRBD2. CDR3 length equals 15 residues. The germline CDR1 and CDR2 sequences are PRHDT and FYEKMQ (reference sequence). The ends lost 7 bases at V and 7 bases at J; junction bases unmatched: 8. DNA for the CDR3: TGTGCCAGCACCCCCATACTAGCGGGAGGTAATGAGCAGTTCTTC. Its protein is CASTPILAGGNEQFF.

The chain uses TRBV19 and TRBJ2-5, with 12 bases identical to TRBD2. CDR3 size: 16 residues. The V and J ends lost 5 bases and 5 bases, in that order; junction bases with no gene match: 9. Per germline, CDR1 LNHDA and CDR2 SQIVND (reference sequence). The CDR3 is CASSSRLAGVRETQYF. CDR3 bases: TGTGCCAGTAGTTCCCGACTAGCGGGAGTAAGGGAGACCCAGTACTTC. Combining the CDR3 with reference TRBV19 and TRBJ2-5 gives the whole variable domain DGGITQSPKYLFRKEGQNVTLSCEQNLNHDAMYWYRQDPGQGLRLIYYSQIVNDFQKGDIAEGYSVSREKKESFPLTVTSAQKNPTAFYLCASSSRLAGVRETQYFGPGTRLLVL.

J is TRBJ1-3 and V is TRBV29-1; D is perhaps TRBD1 (6 bases). Trimming shortened V by 4 bases and J by 0 bases, and 16 bases separated the two germline ends. The germline V gene has CDR1 SQVTM and CDR2 ANQGSEA. CDR3 length equals 16 residues. CDR3 sequence: CSVGGLRGSSGNTIYF. The CDR3 DNA reads TGCAGCGTTGGGGGGCTCCGGGGGTCCTCTGGAAACACCATATATTTT.

The V gene is TRBV7-2, the J gene TRBJ1-5; weak D call: TRBD1 (5 bases). CDR3 length: 19 residues. CDR1 SGHTA and CDR2 FQGNSA come from the germline V gene. Trimming shortened V by 1 base and J by 2 bases, and 21 bases separated the two germline ends. DNA for the CDR3: TGTGCCAGCAGCTTAGTGGGGGGGGTTGACTTCATCGGCAATCAGCCCCAGCATTTT. It yields the protein CASSLVGGVDFIGNQPQHF.

The chain joins TRBV30 to TRBJ1-2; tentatively, D is TRBD1 (6 bases). In germline, CDR1 is GTSNPN, CDR2 SVGIG (reference sequence). Trimming took 6 bases from V and 4 from J, leaving 12 bases between them. The CDR3 runs 12 residues. CDR3 DNA: TGTGCCTGTCGGGAGGGGGGCTATGGCTACACCTTC. Translating it yields CACREGGYGYTF.

The chain links TRBV5-1 to TRBJ1-1; 8 bases map to TRBD1. V gave up 2 bases and J gave up 0 bases; unmatched junction bases: 9. Germline assignment: CDR1 SGHRS and CDR2 YFSETQ. The CDR3 covers 17 residues. The CDR3 region is CASSFRQGPNMNTEAFF. The CDR3 DNA is TGCGCCAGCAGCTTCAGACAGGGGCCGAACATGAACACTGAAGCTTTCTTT.

The chain recombines TRBV2 with TRBJ2-2; D is undetermined. The CDR3 spans 15 residues. V lost 7 bases and J 0 bases, leaving 12 bases between the germline ends. Per the germline V gene, CDR1 is SNHLY and CDR2 is FYNNEI. The CDR3 nucleotides are TGTGCCAGCAAGATGACTCGTTCGAACACCGGGGAGCTGTTTTTT. Its translation is CASKMTRSNTGELFF.